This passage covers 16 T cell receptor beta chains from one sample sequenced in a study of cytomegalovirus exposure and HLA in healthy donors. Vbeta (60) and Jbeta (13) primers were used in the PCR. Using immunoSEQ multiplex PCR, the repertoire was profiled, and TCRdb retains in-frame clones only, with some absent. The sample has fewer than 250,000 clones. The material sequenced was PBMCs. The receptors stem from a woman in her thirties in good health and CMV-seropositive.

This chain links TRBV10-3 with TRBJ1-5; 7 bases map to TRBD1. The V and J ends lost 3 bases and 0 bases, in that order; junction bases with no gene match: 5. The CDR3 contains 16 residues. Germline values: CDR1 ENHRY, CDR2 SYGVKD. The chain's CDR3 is CAISDRTGYSNQPQHF. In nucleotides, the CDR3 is TGTGCCATCAGTGACCGGACAGGATATAGCAATCAGCCCCAGCATTTT.

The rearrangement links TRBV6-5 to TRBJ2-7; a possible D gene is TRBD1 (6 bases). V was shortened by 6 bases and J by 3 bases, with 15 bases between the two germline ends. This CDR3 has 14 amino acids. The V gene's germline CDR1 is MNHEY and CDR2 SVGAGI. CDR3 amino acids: CASRTLRQDYEQYF. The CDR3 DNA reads TGTGCCAGCAGAACACTAAGACAGGACTACGAGCAGTACTTC.

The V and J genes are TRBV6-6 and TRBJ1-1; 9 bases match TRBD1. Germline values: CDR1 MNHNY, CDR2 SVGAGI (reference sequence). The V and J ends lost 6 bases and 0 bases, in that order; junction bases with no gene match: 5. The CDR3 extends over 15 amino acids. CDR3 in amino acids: CASSPGTGMNTEAFF. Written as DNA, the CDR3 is TGTGCCAGCAGCCCAGGGACAGGGATGAACACTGAAGCTTTCTTT.

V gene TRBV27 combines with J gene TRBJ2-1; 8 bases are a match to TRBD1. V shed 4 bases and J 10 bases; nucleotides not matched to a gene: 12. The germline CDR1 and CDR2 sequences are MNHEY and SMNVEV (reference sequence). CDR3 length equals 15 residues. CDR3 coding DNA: TGTGCCAGCAGTTCCTCCCTCGGACAGGGATGGGAGCAGTTCTTC. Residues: CASSSSLGQGWEQFF.

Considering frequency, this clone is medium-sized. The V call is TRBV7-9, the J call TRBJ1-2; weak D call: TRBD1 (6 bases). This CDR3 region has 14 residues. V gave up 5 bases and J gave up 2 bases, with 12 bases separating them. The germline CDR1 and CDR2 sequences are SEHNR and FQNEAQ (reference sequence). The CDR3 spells CASSHAGTNYGYTF. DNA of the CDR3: TGTGCCAGCAGCCACGCCGGGACAAACTATGGCTACACCTTC.

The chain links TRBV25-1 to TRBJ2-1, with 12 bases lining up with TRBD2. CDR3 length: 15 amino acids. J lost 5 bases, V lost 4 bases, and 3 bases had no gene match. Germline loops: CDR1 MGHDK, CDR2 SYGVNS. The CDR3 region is CASSGRTSGDNEQFF. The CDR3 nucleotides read TGTGCCAGCAGTGGGAGGACTAGCGGGGACAATGAGCAGTTCTTC.

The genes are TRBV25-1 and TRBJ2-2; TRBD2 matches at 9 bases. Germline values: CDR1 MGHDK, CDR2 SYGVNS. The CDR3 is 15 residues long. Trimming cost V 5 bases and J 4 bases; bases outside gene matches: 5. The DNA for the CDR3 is TGTGCCAGCAGTCGGCTAGCGGGACTCACCGGGGAGCTGTTTTTT. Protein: CASSRLAGLTGELFF. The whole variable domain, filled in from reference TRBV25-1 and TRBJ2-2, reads EADIYQTPRYLVIGTGKKITLECSQTMGHDKMYWYQQDPGMELHLIHYSYGVNSTEKGDLSSESTVSRIRTEHFPLTLESARPSHTSQYLCASSRLAGLTGELFFGEGSRLTVL.

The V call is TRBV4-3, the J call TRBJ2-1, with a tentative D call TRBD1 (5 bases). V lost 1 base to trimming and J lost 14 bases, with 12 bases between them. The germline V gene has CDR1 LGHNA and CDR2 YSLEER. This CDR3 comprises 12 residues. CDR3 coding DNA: TGCGCCAGCAGCCAAGGCAGGGAAAAGAAGTTCTTC. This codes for CASSQGREKKFF.

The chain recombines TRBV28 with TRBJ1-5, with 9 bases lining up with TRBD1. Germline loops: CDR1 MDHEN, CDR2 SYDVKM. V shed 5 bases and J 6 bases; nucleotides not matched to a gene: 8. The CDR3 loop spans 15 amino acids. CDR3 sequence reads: CASSQYRGQGQPQHF. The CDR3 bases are TGTGCCAGCAGTCAATACAGGGGGCAAGGTCAGCCCCAGCATTTT.

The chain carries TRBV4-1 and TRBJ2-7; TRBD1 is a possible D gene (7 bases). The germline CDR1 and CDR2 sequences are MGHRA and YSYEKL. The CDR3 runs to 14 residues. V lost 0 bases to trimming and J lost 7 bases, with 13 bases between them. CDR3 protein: CASSQDARGEEQYF. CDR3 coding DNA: TGCGCCAGCAGCCAAGATGCCAGGGGGGAAGAGCAGTACTTC.

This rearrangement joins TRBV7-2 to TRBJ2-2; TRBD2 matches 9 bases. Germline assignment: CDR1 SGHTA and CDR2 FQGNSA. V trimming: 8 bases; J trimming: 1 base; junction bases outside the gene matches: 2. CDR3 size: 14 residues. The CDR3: CASRLAENTGELFF. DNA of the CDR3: TGTGCCAGCCGACTAGCGGAGAACACCGGGGAGCTGTTTTTT. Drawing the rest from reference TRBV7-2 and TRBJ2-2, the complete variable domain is GAGVSQSPSNKVTEKGKDVELRCDPISGHTALYWYRQSLGQGLEFLIYFQGNSAPDKSGLPSDRFSAERTGGSVSTLTIQRTQQEDSAVYLCASRLAENTGELFFGEGSRLTVL.

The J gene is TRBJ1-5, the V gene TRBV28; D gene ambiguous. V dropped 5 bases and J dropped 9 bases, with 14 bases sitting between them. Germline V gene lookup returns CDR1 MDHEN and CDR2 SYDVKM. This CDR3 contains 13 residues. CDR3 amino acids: CASSPVAGRPQHF. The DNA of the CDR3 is TGTGCCAGCAGTCCCGTGGCTGGGCGGCCCCAGCATTTT.

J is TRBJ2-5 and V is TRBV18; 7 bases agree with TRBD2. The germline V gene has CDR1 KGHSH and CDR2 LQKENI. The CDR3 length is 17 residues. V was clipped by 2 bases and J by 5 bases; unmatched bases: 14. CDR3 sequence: CASSPVAWRGLEETQYF. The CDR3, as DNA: TGTGCCAGCTCACCAGTCGCCTGGCGGGGGTTGGAGGAGACCCAGTACTTC.

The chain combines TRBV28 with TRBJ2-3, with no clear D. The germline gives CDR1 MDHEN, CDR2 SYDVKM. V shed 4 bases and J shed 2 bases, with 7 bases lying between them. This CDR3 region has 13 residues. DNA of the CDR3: TGTGCCAGCAGTTATCAACTCACAGATACGCAGTATTTT. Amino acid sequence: CASSYQLTDTQYF.

CDR3 coding DNA: TGTGCCAGCAGTTTCCAGGGTAAAGCTAACTATGGCTACACCTTC. The encoded protein is CASSFQGKANYGYTF. The gene calls are TRBV6-5 and TRBJ1-2; TRBD1 is a possible D gene (5 bases). With 4 bases removed from V and 0 bases from J, the gap between germline ends came to 12 bases. The CDR3 contains 15 residues. In germline, CDR1 is MNHEY, CDR2 SVGAGI.

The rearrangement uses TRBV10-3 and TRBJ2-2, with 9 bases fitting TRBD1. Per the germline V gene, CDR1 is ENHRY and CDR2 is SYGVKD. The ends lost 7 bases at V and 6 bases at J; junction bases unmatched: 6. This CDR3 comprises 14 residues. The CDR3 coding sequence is TGTGCCATCATGGGACAGGGTTGGCCCGGGGAGCTGTTTTTT. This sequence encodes CAIMGQGWPGELFF.